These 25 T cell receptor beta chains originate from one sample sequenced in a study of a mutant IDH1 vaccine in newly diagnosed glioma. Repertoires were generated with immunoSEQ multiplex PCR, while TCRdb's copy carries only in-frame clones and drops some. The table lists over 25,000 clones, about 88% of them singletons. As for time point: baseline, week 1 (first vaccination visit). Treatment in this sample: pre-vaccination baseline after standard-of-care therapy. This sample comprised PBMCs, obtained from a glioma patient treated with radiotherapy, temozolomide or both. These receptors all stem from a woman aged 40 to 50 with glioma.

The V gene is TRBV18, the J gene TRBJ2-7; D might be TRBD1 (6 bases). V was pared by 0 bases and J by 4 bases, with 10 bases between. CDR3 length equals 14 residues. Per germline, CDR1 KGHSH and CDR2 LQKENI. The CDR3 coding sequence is TGTGCCAGCTCACCACCGTCAGGGGAGTACGAGCAGTACTTC. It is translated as CASSPPSGEYEQYF. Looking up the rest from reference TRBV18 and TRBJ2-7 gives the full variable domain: NAGVMQNPRHLVRRRGQEARLRCSPMKGHSHVYWYRQLPEEGLKFMVYLQKENIIDESGMPKERFSAEFPKEGPSILRIQQVVRGDSAAYFCASSPPSGEYEQYFGPGTRLTVT.

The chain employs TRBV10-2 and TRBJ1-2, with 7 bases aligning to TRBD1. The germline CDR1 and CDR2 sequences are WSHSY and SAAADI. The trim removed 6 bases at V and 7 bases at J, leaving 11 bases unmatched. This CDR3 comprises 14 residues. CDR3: CASSLGQRLSGYTF. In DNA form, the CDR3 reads TGCGCCAGCAGCTTGGGACAGAGGCTCTCTGGCTACACCTTC.

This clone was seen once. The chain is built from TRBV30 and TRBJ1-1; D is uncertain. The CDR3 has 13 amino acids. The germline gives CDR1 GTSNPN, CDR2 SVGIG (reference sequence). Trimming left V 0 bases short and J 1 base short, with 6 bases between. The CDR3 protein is CAWSVGRNTEAFF. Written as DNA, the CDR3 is TGTGCCTGGAGTGTAGGGAGGAACACTGAAGCTTTCTTT.

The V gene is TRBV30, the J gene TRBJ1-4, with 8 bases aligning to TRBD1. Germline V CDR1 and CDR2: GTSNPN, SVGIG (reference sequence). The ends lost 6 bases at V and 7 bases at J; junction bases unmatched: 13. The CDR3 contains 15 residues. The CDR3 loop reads CACGEHGQGFEKLFF. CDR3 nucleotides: TGTGCCTGCGGGGAGCACGGACAGGGTTTTGAAAAACTGTTTTTT.

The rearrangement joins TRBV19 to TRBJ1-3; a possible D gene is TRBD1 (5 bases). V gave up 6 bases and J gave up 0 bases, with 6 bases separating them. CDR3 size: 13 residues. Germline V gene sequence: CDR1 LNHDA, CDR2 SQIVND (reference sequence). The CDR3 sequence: CASSDSSGNTIYF. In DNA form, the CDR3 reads TGTGCCAGTAGCGACAGCTCTGGAAACACCATATATTTT.

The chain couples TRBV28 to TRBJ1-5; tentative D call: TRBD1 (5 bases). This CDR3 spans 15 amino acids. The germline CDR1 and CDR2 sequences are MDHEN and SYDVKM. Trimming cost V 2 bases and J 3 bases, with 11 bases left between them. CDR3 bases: TGTGCCAGCAGTTTACGAGGGGCCTACAATCAGCCCCAGCATTTT. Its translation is CASSLRGAYNQPQHF.

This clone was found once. CDR3 bases: TGTGCCAGCAGTCCGGACACTTCCTACGAGCAGTACTTC. Translated: CASSPDTSYEQYF. The chain combines TRBV2 with TRBJ2-7; the D gene is possibly TRBD1 (5 bases). Germline CDR1 is SNHLY and CDR2 is FYNNEI. V lost 5 bases, J lost 1 base, and 9 bases lay in between. The CDR3 runs to 13 residues.

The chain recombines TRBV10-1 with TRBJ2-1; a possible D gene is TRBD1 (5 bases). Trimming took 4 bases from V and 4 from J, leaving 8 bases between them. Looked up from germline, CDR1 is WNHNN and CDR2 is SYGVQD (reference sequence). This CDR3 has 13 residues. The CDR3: CASSGQQYNEQFF. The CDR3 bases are TGCGCCAGCAGTGGACAGCAGTACAATGAGCAGTTCTTC.

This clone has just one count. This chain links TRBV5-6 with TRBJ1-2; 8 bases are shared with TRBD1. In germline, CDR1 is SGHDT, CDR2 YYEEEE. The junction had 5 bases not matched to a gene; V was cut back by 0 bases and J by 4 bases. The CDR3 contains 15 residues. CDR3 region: CASSLGQGAIYGYTF. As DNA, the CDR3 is TGTGCCAGCAGCTTGGGCCAGGGGGCTATCTATGGCTACACCTTC.

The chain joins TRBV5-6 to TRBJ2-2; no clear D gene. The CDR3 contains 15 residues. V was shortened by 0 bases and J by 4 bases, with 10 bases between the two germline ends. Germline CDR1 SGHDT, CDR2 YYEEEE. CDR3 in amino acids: CASSLGLGPTGELFF. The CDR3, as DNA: TGTGCCAGCAGCTTGGGACTCGGGCCCACCGGGGAGCTGTTTTTT.

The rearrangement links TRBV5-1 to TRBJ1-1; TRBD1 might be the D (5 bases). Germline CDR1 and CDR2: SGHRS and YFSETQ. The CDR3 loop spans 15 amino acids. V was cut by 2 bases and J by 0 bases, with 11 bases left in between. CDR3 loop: CASSFPGRMNTEAFF. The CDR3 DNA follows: TGCGCCAGCAGCTTTCCGGGACGTATGAACACTGAAGCTTTCTTT.

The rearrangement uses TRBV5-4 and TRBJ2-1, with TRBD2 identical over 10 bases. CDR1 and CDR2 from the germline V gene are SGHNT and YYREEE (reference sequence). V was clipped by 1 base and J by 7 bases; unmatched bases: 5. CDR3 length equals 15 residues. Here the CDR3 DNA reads TGTGCCAGCAGCTTGAGACTAGCGGGTCCTAATGAGCAGTTCTTC. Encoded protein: CASSLRLAGPNEQFF.

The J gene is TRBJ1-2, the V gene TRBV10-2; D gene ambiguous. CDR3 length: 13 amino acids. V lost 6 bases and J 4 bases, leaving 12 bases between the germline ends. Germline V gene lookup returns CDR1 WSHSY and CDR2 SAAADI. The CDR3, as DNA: TGCGCCAGCAGCGCGGACGGCCGCTATGGCTACACCTTC. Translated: CASSADGRYGYTF.

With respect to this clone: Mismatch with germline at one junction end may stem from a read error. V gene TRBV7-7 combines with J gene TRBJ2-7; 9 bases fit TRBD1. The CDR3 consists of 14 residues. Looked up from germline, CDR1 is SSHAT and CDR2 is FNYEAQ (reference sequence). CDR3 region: CASSPGGTGSEQYF. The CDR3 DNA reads TGTGCTAGCAGCCCCGGCGGGACAGGGTCCGAGCAGTACTTC.

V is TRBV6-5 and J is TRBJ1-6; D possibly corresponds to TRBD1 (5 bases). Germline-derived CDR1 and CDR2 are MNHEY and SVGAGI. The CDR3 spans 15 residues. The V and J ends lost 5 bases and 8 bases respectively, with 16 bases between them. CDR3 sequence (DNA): TGTGCCAGCAGTAAGGGGCGACCGGGGGATTCACCCCTCCACTTT. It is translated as CASSKGRPGDSPLHF.

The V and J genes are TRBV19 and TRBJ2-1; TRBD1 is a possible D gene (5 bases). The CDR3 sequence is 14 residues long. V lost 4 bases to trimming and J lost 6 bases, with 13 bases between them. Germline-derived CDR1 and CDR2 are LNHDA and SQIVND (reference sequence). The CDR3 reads CASSTWGQLNEQFF. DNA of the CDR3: TGTGCCAGTAGTACCTGGGGCCAGCTCAATGAGCAGTTCTTC. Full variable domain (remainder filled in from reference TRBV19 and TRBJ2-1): DGGITQSPKYLFRKEGQNVTLSCEQNLNHDAMYWYRQDPGQGLRLIYYSQIVNDFQKGDIAEGYSVSREKKESFPLTVTSAQKNPTAFYLCASSTWGQLNEQFFGPGTRLTVL.

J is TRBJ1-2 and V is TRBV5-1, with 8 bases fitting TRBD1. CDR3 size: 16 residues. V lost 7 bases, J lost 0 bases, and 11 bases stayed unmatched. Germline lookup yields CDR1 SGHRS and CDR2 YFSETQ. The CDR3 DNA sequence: TGCGCCAGCGGACCGGGACAGGAAAACCCTAACTATGGCTACACCTTC. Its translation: CASGPGQENPNYGYTF. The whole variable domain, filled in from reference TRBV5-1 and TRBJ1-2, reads KAGVTQTPRYLIKTRGQQVTLSCSPISGHRSVSWYQQTPGQGLQFLFEYFSETQRNKGNFPGRFSGRQFSNSRSEMNVSTLELGDSALYLCASGPGQENPNYGYTFGSGTRLTVV.

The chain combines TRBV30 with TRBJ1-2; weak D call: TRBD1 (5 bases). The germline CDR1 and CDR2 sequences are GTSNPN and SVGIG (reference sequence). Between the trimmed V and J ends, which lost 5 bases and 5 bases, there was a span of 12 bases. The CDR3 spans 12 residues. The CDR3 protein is CAWEYGTYGYTF. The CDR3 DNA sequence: TGTGCCTGGGAGTACGGGACTTATGGCTACACCTTC.

CDR3 in amino acids: CAITRGQGKPIASSLYGYTF. The CDR3 DNA is TGTGCCATCACCAGGGGACAGGGGAAGCCTATAGCGTCGTCCCTCTATGGCTACACCTTC. The chain uses TRBV10-3 and TRBJ1-2; the match to TRBD1 covers 10 bases. This CDR3 contains 20 residues. CDR1 and CDR2 (germline): ENHRY, SYGVKD. J lost 4 bases, V lost 7 bases, and 24 bases had no gene match.

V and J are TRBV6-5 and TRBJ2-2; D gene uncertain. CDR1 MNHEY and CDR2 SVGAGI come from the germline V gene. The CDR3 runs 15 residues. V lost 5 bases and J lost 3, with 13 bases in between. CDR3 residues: CASSRIKGYTGELFF. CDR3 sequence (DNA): TGTGCCAGCAGTCGCATAAAGGGATACACCGGGGAGCTGTTTTTT.

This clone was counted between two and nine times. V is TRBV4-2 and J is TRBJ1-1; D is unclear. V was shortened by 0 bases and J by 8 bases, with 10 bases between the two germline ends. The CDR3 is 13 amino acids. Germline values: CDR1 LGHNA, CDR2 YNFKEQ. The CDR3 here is CASSQDFAEEAFF. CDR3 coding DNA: TGTGCCAGCAGCCAAGATTTCGCGGAAGAAGCTTTCTTT.

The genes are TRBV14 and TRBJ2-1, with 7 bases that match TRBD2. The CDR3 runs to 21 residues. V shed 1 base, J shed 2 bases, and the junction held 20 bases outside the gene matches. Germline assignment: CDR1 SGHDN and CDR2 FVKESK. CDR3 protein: CASSQGPNRDYTPSPYNEQFF. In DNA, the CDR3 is TGTGCCAGCAGCCAAGGGCCCAACCGGGACTACACCCCTTCTCCCTACAATGAGCAGTTCTTC.

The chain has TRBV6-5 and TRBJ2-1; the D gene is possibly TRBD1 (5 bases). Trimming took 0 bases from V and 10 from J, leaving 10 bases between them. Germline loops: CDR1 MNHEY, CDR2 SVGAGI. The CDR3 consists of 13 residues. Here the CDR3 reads CASSYSKQGEQFF. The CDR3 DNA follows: TGTGCCAGCAGTTACTCGAAGCAGGGCGAGCAGTTCTTC.

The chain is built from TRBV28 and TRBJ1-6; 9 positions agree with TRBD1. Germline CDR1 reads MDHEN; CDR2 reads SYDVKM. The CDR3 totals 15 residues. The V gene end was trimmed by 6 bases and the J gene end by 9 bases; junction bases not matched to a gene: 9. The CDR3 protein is CASSAGTGLRSPLHF. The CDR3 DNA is TGTGCCAGCAGCGCTGGGACAGGGTTACGTTCACCCCTCCACTTT.

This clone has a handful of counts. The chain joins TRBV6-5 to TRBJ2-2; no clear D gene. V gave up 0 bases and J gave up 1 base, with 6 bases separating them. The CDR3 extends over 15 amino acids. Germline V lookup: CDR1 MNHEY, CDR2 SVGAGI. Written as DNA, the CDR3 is TGTGCCAGCAGTTACTCCTTTCTGAACACCGGGGAGCTGTTTTTT. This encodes CASSYSFLNTGELFF.